This TCR beta chain was recovered during a study of blood T cell repertoires in COVID-19. Across the whole study: Some COVID-19 samples were acute and others convalescent; all came from the United States, Italy and Spain. The analysed material was cDNA or gDNA that came from T cells, B-cell-depleted T cells, or PBMCs.

Source study methods: How many nucleated cells were present was estimated from reference gene primer amplification. The repertoire was sequenced with immunoSEQ multiplex PCR; TCRdb's copy has only in-frame clones and lacks some. V and J calls plus clone size are reproduced from that table; the DNA served to infer D and trimming. The table lists approximately 400,000 clones, around 92% of them singletons. Trimming left V 5 bases short and J 0 bases short, with 23 bases between. The CDR3 has 18 residues. The V gene's germline CDR1 is SEHNR and CDR2 FQNEAQ (reference sequence). This clonotype originated in a man aged 40-50 years with acute or convalescent COVID-19. The sequenced sample consisted of peripheral blood. This chain joins TRBV7-9 and TRBJ2-7; D is perhaps TRBD2 (6 bases). The CDR3, as DNA: TGTGCCAGCAGCCCGGGCATAGTTAGCGGCCCTAGCTCCTACGAGCAGTACTTC. It is translated as CASSPGIVSGPSSYEQYF.